These 22 T cell receptor beta chains originate from one sample sequenced in a study of blood T cell repertoires in COVID-19. The protocol was immunoSEQ multiplex PCR, while the TCRdb copy is restricted to in-frame clones and leaves out a portion. The sample holds about 120,000 clones, 65% to 90% seen once. Sequenced sample: peripheral blood. These receptors all stem from an elderly man with acute or convalescent COVID-19.

The chain recombines TRBV19 with TRBJ1-4; 7 nucleotides line up with TRBD1. V gave up 4 bases and J gave up 7 bases; unmatched junction bases: 6. Germline CDR1 LNHDA, CDR2 SQIVND (reference sequence). The CDR3 is made up of 14 amino acids. Here the CDR3 DNA reads TGTGCCAGTAGTACAGGGGGTCTCGGTGAAAAACTGTTTTTT. Protein sequence: CASSTGGLGEKLFF.

V and J are TRBV2 and TRBJ2-2; TRBD1 agrees at 11 bases. Germline values: CDR1 SNHLY, CDR2 FYNNEI. J lost 4 bases, V lost 8 bases, and 3 bases had no gene match. The CDR3 consists of 14 residues. The CDR3 DNA reads as TGTGCCAGCGGGGGACAGGGGGTCACCGGGGAGCTGTTTTTT. The encoded protein is CASGGQGVTGELFF.

This sequence joins TRBV3-1 (or the pseudogene TRBV3-2) and TRBJ2-1, with D maybe TRBD1 (6 bases). The CDR3 runs 16 residues. V was pared by 0 bases and J by 6 bases, with 15 bases between. Per the germline V gene, CDR1 is LGHDT and CDR2 is YNNKEL (reference sequence). CDR3 region: CASSQEKTGLGNEQFF. Here the CDR3 DNA reads TGTGCCAGCAGCCAAGAGAAGACAGGTTTGGGCAATGAGCAGTTCTTC.

The chain has TRBV18 and TRBJ2-6; D is ambiguous. CDR3 length equals 15 residues. Between the trimmed V and J ends, which lost 2 bases and 0 bases, there was a span of 5 bases. CDR1 is KGHSH, CDR2 LQKENI, per germline. The CDR3 is CASSPSSSGANVLTF. The CDR3 DNA follows: TGTGCCAGCTCACCATCCTCCTCTGGGGCCAACGTCCTGACTTTC.

V and J are TRBV7-2 and TRBJ2-1; TRBD2 matches at 14 bases. Germline V CDR1 and CDR2: SGHTA, FQGNSA. The CDR3 sequence is 14 residues long. V lost 3 bases, J lost 10 bases, and 2 bases stayed unmatched. CDR3 sequence: CASSLGLAGEEQFF. Written as DNA, the CDR3 is TGTGCCAGCAGCTTGGGACTAGCGGGAGAAGAGCAGTTCTTC.

The chain combines TRBV19 with TRBJ2-4; D ambiguous. CDR1 and CDR2 from the germline V gene are LNHDA and SQIVND (reference sequence). The CDR3 has 12 amino acids. V shed 4 bases and J shed 6 bases, with 7 bases lying between them. The CDR3 here is CASSTQANIQYF. CDR3 nucleotides: TGTGCCAGTAGTACGCAGGCAAACATTCAGTACTTC. The whole variable domain, filled in from reference TRBV19 and TRBJ2-4, reads DGGITQSPKYLFRKEGQNVTLSCEQNLNHDAMYWYRQDPGQGLRLIYYSQIVNDFQKGDIAEGYSVSREKKESFPLTVTSAQKNPTAFYLCASSTQANIQYFGAGTRLSVL.

The rearrangement links TRBV9 to TRBJ1-6; 11 nucleotides match TRBD1. V dropped 0 bases and J dropped 9; count of bases not matched to a gene: 2. Germline V gene data show CDR1 as SGDLS and CDR2 as YYNGEE. The CDR3 is made up of 15 amino acids. Written as DNA, the CDR3 is TGTGCCAGCAGCGTAGAAGGGACAGGGGGTTCACCCCTCCACTTT. Protein product: CASSVEGTGGSPLHF.

The gene calls are TRBV15 and TRBJ1-5, with D possibly TRBD1 on 5 matching bases. The germline V gene has CDR1 LNHNV and CDR2 YYDKDF (reference sequence). CDR3 length: 15 amino acids. The ends were cut back, 4 bases at V and 3 bases at J, with 13 bases in the middle. The CDR3 spells CATSTSRGINQPQHF. The CDR3 nucleotides read TGTGCCACCAGCACCTCAAGGGGAATCAATCAGCCCCAGCATTTT.

V usage is TRBV15 and J usage is TRBJ2-5; TRBD1 is a possible D gene (6 bases). Germline CDR1 is LNHNV and CDR2 is YYDKDF (reference sequence). The V gene lost 2 bases and the J gene lost 3 bases, with 7 bases spanning the gap. There are 13 residues in the CDR3. The CDR3 nucleotides read TGTGCCACCAGCAGATACAGGGAAGAGACCCAGTACTTC. Its protein is CATSRYREETQYF.

The rearrangement uses TRBV6-4 and TRBJ2-7, with 9 bases that match TRBD1. J gave up 7 bases and V 3 bases, and 13 bases lay outside the gene matches. The CDR3 runs to 16 residues. In germline, CDR1 is MRHNA, CDR2 SNTAGT. The CDR3 here is CASSEDVRDRAGEQYF. The CDR3 coding sequence is TGTGCCAGCAGTGAGGACGTAAGGGACAGGGCGGGAGAGCAGTACTTC.

The chain's CDR3 is CSVDTLIKRTSSYNEQFF. The CDR3 region has the DNA TGCAGCGTTGATACATTAATTAAGAGGACTAGCTCCTACAATGAGCAGTTCTTC. The chain joins TRBV29-1 to TRBJ2-1; 7 positions agree with TRBD2. Germline loops: CDR1 SQVTM, CDR2 ANQGSEA. The CDR3 runs to 18 residues. J was trimmed by 0 bases and V by 3 bases; bases with no gene match: 14.

DNA for the CDR3: TGCAGCGTTGACCTTGCGGAAACCTACAATGAGCAGTTCTTC. As protein: CSVDLAETYNEQFF. The V gene is TRBV29-1, the J gene TRBJ2-1; D is uncertain. V lost 3 bases and J 2 bases, leaving 11 bases between the germline ends. Germline CDR1 SQVTM, CDR2 ANQGSEA. The CDR3 length is 14 residues.

In DNA form, the CDR3 reads TGTGCCAGCAGTGAAAGGGGACAGGGTGATGAGCAGTTCTTC. This gives the protein CASSERGQGDEQFF. This chain links TRBV6-1 with TRBJ2-1; TRBD1 aligns across 9 bases. The V segment lost 2 bases and the J segment 8 bases; nucleotides outside the gene matches: 4. Germline CDR1 and CDR2: MNHNS and SASEGT. The CDR3 runs 14 residues.

The V call is TRBV5-1, the J call TRBJ1-2; D uncertain. The CDR3 sequence is 12 residues long. Trimming removed 0 bases from V and 8 bases from J, with 8 bases in between. CDR1 and CDR2 from the germline V gene are SGHRS and YFSETQ. DNA for the CDR3: TGCGCCAGCAGCTTGGACCAGATAGGCTACACCTTC. It yields the protein CASSLDQIGYTF.

The genes are TRBV29-1 and TRBJ1-1; unclear D gene. V lost 0 bases, J lost 11 bases, and 7 bases lay in between. This CDR3 contains 10 residues. Germline CDR1 and CDR2: SQVTM and ANQGSEA. CDR3 DNA sequence: TGCAGCGTTGAAGAGGGAGGTGCTTTCTTT. Amino acid sequence: CSVEEGGAFF. Supplemented by reference TRBV29-1 and TRBJ1-1, the full variable domain reads SAVISQKPSRDICQRGTSLTIQCQVDSQVTMMFWYRQQPGQSLTLIATANQGSEATYESGFVIDKFPISRPNLTFSTLTVSNMSPEDSSIYLCSVEEGGAFFGQGTRLTVV.

The chain employs TRBV20-1 and TRBJ1-3, with D uncertain. The germline gives CDR1 DFQATT, CDR2 SNEGSKA (reference sequence). Trimming pared 6 bases from V and 4 bases from J, leaving 16 bases between. The CDR3 extends over 14 amino acids. The CDR3 loop reads CSASGPLAGNTIYF. The CDR3 DNA sequence: TGCAGTGCCAGTGGTCCTTTAGCAGGAAACACCATATATTTT.

J is TRBJ1-5 and V is TRBV2, with TRBD1 identical over 10 bases. Germline V gene sequence: CDR1 SNHLY, CDR2 FYNNEI. With V trimmed by 5 bases and J by 7 bases, 5 bases remained unmatched. The CDR3 runs to 14 residues. As DNA, the CDR3 is TGTGCCAGCAGTCCGACAGGGGGCGGCCAGCCCCAGCATTTT. It codes for CASSPTGGGQPQHF.

This sequence joins TRBV7-2 and TRBJ1-1, with D unclear. CDR3 length: 13 amino acids. Germline V gives CDR1 SGHTA, CDR2 FQGNSA. V lost 2 bases, J lost 0 bases, and 4 bases lay in between. CDR3 DNA: TGTGCCAGCAGCTTAACAGTGAACACTGAAGCTTTCTTT. Its protein product is CASSLTVNTEAFF.

This clone turned up a few times. J is TRBJ2-7 and V is TRBV18, with 9 bases identical to TRBD2. This CDR3 contains 17 residues. Trimming removed 1 base from V and 5 bases from J; junction bases left unmatched: 12. The germline V gene encodes CDR1 KGHSH and CDR2 LQKENI. Here the CDR3 reads CASSPQISGRVGNEQYF. Here the CDR3 DNA reads TGTGCCAGCTCACCACAGATTAGCGGGAGAGTCGGGAACGAGCAGTACTTC.

V and J are TRBV18 and TRBJ1-2; D ambiguous. CDR3 length equals 13 residues. Trimming took 2 bases from V and 8 from J, leaving 12 bases between them. Germline-derived CDR1 and CDR2 are KGHSH and LQKENI. The CDR3 region has the DNA TGTGCCAGCTCACCAGAGGAGGGTTGGGGCTACACCTTC. It specifies CASSPEEGWGYTF.

The chain is built from TRBV7-2 and TRBJ2-7; D is possibly TRBD2 (6 bases). V was clipped by 2 bases and J by 3 bases, with 20 bases between them. CDR3 length equals 17 residues. Germline CDR1 is SGHTA and CDR2 is FQGNSA. The CDR3 region has the DNA TGTGCCAGCAGCTTAAGGGTGTCTGCGGGATCCTACTACGAGCAGTACTTC. Translation: CASSLRVSAGSYYEQYF.

V is TRBV11-2 and J is TRBJ1-1, with a tentative D call TRBD1 (6 bases). The V end was cut by 3 bases, the J end by 3 bases, with 11 bases between. Germline V gene lookup returns CDR1 SGHAT and CDR2 FQNNGV. The CDR3 sequence is 14 residues long. The CDR3 spells CASSLGRGYTEAFF. In nucleotides, the CDR3 is TGTGCCAGCAGCTTGGGCAGGGGCTACACTGAAGCTTTCTTT.